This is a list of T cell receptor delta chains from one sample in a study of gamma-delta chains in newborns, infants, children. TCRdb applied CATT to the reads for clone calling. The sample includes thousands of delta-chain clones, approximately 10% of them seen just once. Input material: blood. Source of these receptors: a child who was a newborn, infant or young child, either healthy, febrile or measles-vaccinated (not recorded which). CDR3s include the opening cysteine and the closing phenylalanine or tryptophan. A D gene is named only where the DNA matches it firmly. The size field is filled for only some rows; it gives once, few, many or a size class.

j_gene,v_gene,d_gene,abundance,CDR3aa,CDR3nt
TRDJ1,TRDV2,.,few,CACDPLILGTGGPDKLIF,TGTGCCTGTGACCCCCTGATCTTGGGGACCGGGGGACCCGATAAACTCATCTTT
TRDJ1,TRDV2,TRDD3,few,CACDAVGGGYAQGRTDKLIF,TGTGCCTGTGACGCCGTAGGAGGCGGATACGCTCAAGGGCGAACCGATAAACTCATCTTT
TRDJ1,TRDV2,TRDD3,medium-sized,CACDRLLGDTRLDKLIF,TGTGCCTGTGACCGATTACTGGGGGATACGCGGCTCGATAAACTCATCTTT
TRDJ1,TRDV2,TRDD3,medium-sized,CACDSLGDTKSDKLIF,TGTGCCTGTGACAGCCTTGGGGATACAAAAAGCGATAAACTCATCTTT
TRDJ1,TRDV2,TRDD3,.,CACDTWDTAKLIF,TGTGCCTGTGACACCTGGGATACAGCTAAACTCATCTTT
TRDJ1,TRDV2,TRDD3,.,CACDHVTGGYTDKLIF,TGTGCCTGTGACCACGTCACTGGGGGATACACCGATAAACTCATCTTT
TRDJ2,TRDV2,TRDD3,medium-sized,CACDPIGWGIPTAQLFF,TGTGCCTGTGACCCTATTGGATGGGGGATCCCGACAGCACAACTCTTCTTT
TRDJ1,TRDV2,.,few,CACDTVSRGRQDKLIF,TGTGCCTGTGACACGGTTTCCCGGGGGCGTCAAGATAAACTCATCTTT
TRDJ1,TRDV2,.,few,CACDTVGPFSYTDKLIF,TGTGCCTGTGACACCGTCGGGCCGTTCTCGTACACCGATAAACTCATCTTT
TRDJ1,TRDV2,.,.,CACDSLGNYTDKLIF,TGTGCCTGTGACTCCCTGGGGAATTACACCGATAAACTCATCTTT
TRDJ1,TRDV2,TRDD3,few,CACDPLTGGYARPDKLIF,TGTGCCTGTGACCCCCTTACTGGGGGATACGCAAGGCCCGATAAACTCATCTTT
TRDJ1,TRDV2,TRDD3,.,CACDILQVLGDTIDKLIF,TGTGCCTGTGACATCTTACAAGTACTGGGGGATACAATCGATAAACTCATCTTT
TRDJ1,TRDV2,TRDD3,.,CACDTLVLGDTDKLIF,TGTGCCTGTGACACCTTAGTACTGGGGGATACCGATAAACTCATCTTT
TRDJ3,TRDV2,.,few,CACDGVSEGSWDTRQMFF,TGTGCCTGTGACGGAGTGTCAGAGGGCTCCTGGGACACCCGACAGATGTTTTTC
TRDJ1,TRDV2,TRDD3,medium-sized,CACDTVGGYAYTDKLIF,TGTGCCTGTGACACGGTGGGAGGATACGCGTACACCGATAAACTCATCTTT
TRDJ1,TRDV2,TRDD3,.,CACDILGDTDTDKLIF,TGTGCCTGTGACATACTGGGGGATACGGACACCGATAAACTCATCTTT
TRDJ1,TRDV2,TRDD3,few,CACDTVTGGDTYTDKLIF,TGTGCCTGTGACACCGTAACTGGAGGGGATACATACACCGATAAACTCATCTTT
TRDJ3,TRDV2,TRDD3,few,CACDTTGGSWDTRQVFF,TGTGCCTGTGACACCACTGGGGGCTCCTGGGACACCCGACAGGTGTTTTTC
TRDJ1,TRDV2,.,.,CACDTLDGGSYTDKLIF,TGTGCCTGTGACACCCTTGATGGGGGCTCGTACACCGATAAACTCATCTTT
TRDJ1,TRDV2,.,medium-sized,CACDTIGGPDKLIF,TGTGCCTGTGACACGATAGGGGGGCCCGATAAACTCATCTTT
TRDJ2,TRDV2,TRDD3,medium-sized,CACDILGDALTAQLFF,TGTGCCTGTGACATACTGGGGGATGCTTTGACAGCACAACTCTTCTTT
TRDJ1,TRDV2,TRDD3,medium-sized,CACEGLGALYRGDKLIF,TGTGCCTGTGAAGGACTGGGGGCATTATACCGAGGCGATAAACTCATCTTT
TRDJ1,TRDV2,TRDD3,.,CACGTLGAGPYTDKLIF,TGTGCCTGTGGCACGCTGGGGGCCGGTCCTTACACCGATAAACTCATCTTT
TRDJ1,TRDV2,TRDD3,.,CACERLGDTGPDKLIF,TGTGCCTGTGAGCGGTTGGGGGATACTGGGCCCGATAAACTCATCTTT
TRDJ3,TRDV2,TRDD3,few,CACDTGGYLSWDTRQMFF,TGTGCCTGTGACACTGGGGGATACCTCTCCTGGGACACCCGACAGATGTTTTTC
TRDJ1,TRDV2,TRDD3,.,CACDALMGDTETLTDKLIF,TGTGCCTGTGACGCCTTAATGGGGGATACGGAGACCCTCACCGATAAACTCATCTTT
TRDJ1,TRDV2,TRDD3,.,CACDTVPTGGYATDKLIF,TGTGCCTGTGACACGGTCCCTACTGGGGGATACGCCACCGATAAACTCATCTTT
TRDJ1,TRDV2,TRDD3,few,CACDTLLGDTRTGKLIF,TGTGCCTGTGACACCCTACTGGGGGATACGAGGACCGGTAAACTCATCTTT
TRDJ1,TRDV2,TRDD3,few,CACDTVWGIPNSTDKLIF,TGTGCCTGTGACACCGTCTGGGGGATACCCAATTCCACCGATAAACTCATCTTT
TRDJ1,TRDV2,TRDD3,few,CACDTIPFVLGETLVYTDKLIF,TGTGCCTGTGACACCATTCCTTTCGTACTGGGGGAGACCCTAGTGTACACCGATAAACTCATCTTT
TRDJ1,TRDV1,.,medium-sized,CALGEGFLLPTWGYYPYTDKLIF,TGTGCTCTTGGGGAAGGTTTCCTCCTTCCTACGTGGGGATACTATCCGTACACCGATAAACTCATCTTT
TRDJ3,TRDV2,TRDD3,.,CACDKVLGDTSWDTRQMFF,TGTGCCTGTGACAAAGTACTGGGGGATACGTCCTGGGACACCCGACAGATGTTTTTC
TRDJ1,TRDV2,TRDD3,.,CACDTVGGPRTDKLIF,TGTGCCTGTGACACGGTTGGGGGACCCAGGACCGATAAACTCATCTTT
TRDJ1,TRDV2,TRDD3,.,CACDGLLGETYTDKLIF,TGTGCCTGTGACGGCCTACTGGGGGAGACGTACACCGATAAACTCATCTTT
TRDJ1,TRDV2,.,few,CACDTVGGLPPDKLIF,TGTGCCTGTGACACCGTGGGGGGCCTTCCGCCCGATAAACTCATCTTT
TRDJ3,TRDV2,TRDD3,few,CACDTVGDTGSWDTRQMFF,TGTGCCTGTGACACCGTGGGGGATACCGGCTCCTGGGACACCCGACAGATGTTTTTC
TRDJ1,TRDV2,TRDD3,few,CACDKVLGDTRYTDKLIF,TGTGCCTGTGACAAAGTACTGGGGGATACGAGGTACACCGATAAACTCATCTTT
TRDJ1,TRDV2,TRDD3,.,CACDTWGISDKLIF,TGTGCCTGTGACACCTGGGGGATTAGCGATAAACTCATCTTT
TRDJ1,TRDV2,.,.,CACDTLGVYTDKLIF,TGTGCCTGTGACACCTTGGGGGTTTACACCGATAAACTCATCTTT
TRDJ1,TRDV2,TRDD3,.,CARDPVMSELGDIYGQRELIF,TGTGCCCGTGACCCTGTGATGAGCGAACTGGGGGATATCTATGGGCAACGAGAACTCATCTTT
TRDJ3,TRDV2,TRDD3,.,CACDTVEGYGSWDTRQMFF,TGTGCCTGTGACACCGTTGAGGGATACGGGTCCTGGGACACCCGACAGATGTTTTTC
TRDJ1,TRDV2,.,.,CACEAIEAADKLIF,TGTGCCTGTGAGGCAATAGAAGCGGCCGATAAACTCATCTTT
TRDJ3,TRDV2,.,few,CACDTAGTPRGLDTRQMFF,TGTGCCTGTGACACCGCGGGGACTCCCCGGGGTCTGGACACCCGACAGATGTTTTTC
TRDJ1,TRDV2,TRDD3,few,CACDVLGDVADKLIF,TGTGCCTGTGACGTACTGGGGGATGTTGCCGATAAACTCATCTTT
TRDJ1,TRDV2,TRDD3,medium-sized,CACDTLGAHTDKLIF,TGTGCCTGTGACACACTGGGGGCCCACACCGATAAACTCATCTTT
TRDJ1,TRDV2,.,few,CACDTLANTDKLIF,TGTGCCTGTGACACCCTGGCAAATACCGATAAACTCATCTTT
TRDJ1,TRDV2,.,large,CACDTLSPGYTDKLIF,TGTGCCTGTGACACTCTCAGCCCGGGGTACACCGATAAACTCATCTTT
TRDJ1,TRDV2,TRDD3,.,CACDRLGDKGTPHKLIF,TGTGCCTGTGACAGACTGGGGGATAAGGGTACACCGCATAAACTCATCTTT
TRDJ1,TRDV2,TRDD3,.,CACDNWGEGDKLIF,TGTGCCTGTGACAACTGGGGAGAGGGAGATAAACTCATCTTT
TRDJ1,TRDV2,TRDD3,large,CACDTILGDTLSYTDKLIF,TGTGCCTGTGACACGATACTGGGGGATACCCTGTCCTACACCGATAAACTCATCTTT
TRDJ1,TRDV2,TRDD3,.,CACDTLEERCGGYATDKLIF,TGTGCCTGTGACACCCTGGAAGAACGGTGTGGGGGATACGCCACCGATAAACTCATCTTT
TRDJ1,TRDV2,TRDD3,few,CACDPLLGAHNKLIF,TGTGCCTGTGACCCTCTACTGGGGGCACACAATAAACTCATCTTT
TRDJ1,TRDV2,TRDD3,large,CACDPLLGAYTDKLIF,TGTGCCTGTGACCCACTACTGGGGGCCTACACCGATAAACTCATCTTT
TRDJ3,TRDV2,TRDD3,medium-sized,CACDTWGTSSWDTRQMFF,TGTGCCTGTGACACCTGGGGGACAAGCTCCTGGGACACCCGACAGATGTTTTTC